This T cell receptor (beta chain) was obtained from a study of cytomegalovirus exposure and HLA in healthy donors (dated by TCRdb to the late 2010s). Looking at the study overall: An earlier analysis of about 560 of the donors reported approximately 280 Gb of sequence data and around 100 million unique TCR beta sequences obtained from about 180 million T cells. Typing coverage varied by locus: 629-630 donors for A, B, C, DRB1 and DQB1; around 560 for DQA1; 600 to 610 for DPA1; around 490 for DPB1. An early release covering roughly 580 HLA-typed donors comprised about 300 gigabases of sequencing data and approximately 80 million unique TCR sequences. Along with the 666-subject first cohort, a separate validation cohort of over a hundred different subjects was used. An earlier analysis of around 540 of the donors applied high-throughput TCR beta sequencing to assess whether each TCR beta V gene segment acted as functional or pseudogenic. The T cell repertoires of several hundred subjects were profiled by immunosequencing and related to cytomegalovirus serostatus. The aim of the study was to test whether cataloging public T cell receptors could identify signatures of past pathogen exposure. On average, around 240,000 unique TCR beta nucleotide sequences were sequenced per donor among a few hundred genotyped donors of the cohort, with about 17% of those sequences being non-productive. A few DR-DQ haplotypes were treated as single units for association and clustering because of strong linkage in the cohort. Genome-wide SNP genotypes for about 55% of the 666 donors were used in a later genetic analysis, which treated that subset as a discovery cohort. A later analysis re-examined previously published TCR beta repertoires from roughly 720 donors and added high-resolution HLA genotyping to investigate patterns of TCR occurrence. Donor age, sex, ethnicity and CMV serostatus were compiled together with the repertoire data. Both class I and class II loci were covered by HLA typing, at four-digit resolution. The study combined high-throughput TCR immunosequencing, statistical association of individual TCRs with disease status, and machine learning to predict cytomegalovirus infection status. Of the 300 to 450 genotyped donors, 81% were placed in the genetic ancestry cluster associated with self-reported Caucasian donors. The later analysis used no new phenotypic data to find candidate immune exposures, relying instead on TCR beta sequences and their occurrence across donors. All discovery cohort repertoires had been generated on a single sequencing platform. The investigation overall reported the following: In a later analysis, several top co-occurrence clusters were reported to appear linked to parvovirus B19, influenza, CMV and Epstein-Barr virus. Roughly uniform sequencing depth across donors was assumed in presence/absence analyses, although this assumption may not hold. In a later analysis, HLA-associated TCR beta chains were found to be more clonally expanded and to have lower generation probabilities than equally common non-associated chains. This cohort had only TCR beta chains sequenced, and the lack of alpha or paired-chain data limited which features could be detected. When HLA alleles, especially DR and DQ, strongly co-occurred, TCR associations were difficult to assign to individual alleles. According to a later genetic analysis, donors in an Asian-associated ancestry cluster had fewer N-insertions in productive TCRs than the roughly 670-donor mean. Correlated functional status among segregating V segments might reflect linkage disequilibrium, but an unknown experimental factor could not be ruled out. A later analysis found that TCR association rates varied across HLA loci, with DRB1 alleles showing the most associated TCRs and HLA-C alleles the fewest. A total of about 180 TCR beta chains were listed by the study as associated with cytomegalovirus. In vitro tests confirmed that a few of the cytomegalovirus-associated TCR beta chains recognize cytomegalovirus antigens. According to a later analysis, most CMV-associated TCR beta chains appeared to be HLA-restricted, and the HLA associations seemed to be driven largely by CMV exposure. Some IMGT-functional V segments, including TRBV6-2 and TRBV6-3, could not be told apart with the 87-base-pair reads, so those segments were excluded. The only immune exposure information available for the cohort was CMV serostatus. An association between a missense DCLRE1C variant and V-gene and J-gene trimming of TCR beta chains was found in a later genetic analysis and replicated in an independent cohort. In an earlier analysis of 587 of the donors, most TCR beta V segments were observed in productive rearrangements about 87% or about 30% of the time, broadly matching IMGT annotations. The classifier was reported to diagnose cytomegalovirus status with high specificity and sensitivity in both the original and validation cohorts. Because counts were too low, around 18 rarely observed V segments, including chromosome 9 orphons, were left out of the earlier analysis of 587 of the donors. While some public TCRs were present in many individuals, most TCR sequences turned up only very rarely across donors. It was suggested by the authors that the approach could potentially be generalized to other disease states and immunological phenotypes. Because HLA typing was unavailable for some donors at each locus, only the typed subset was used in association tests. At a false discovery rate of 0.05, a later analysis linked 16,951 TCR beta sequences to specific HLA alleles. A further reported finding was that TCR beta sequences accurately predicted the HLA-A and HLA-B alleles for most subjects in the first cohort. A cluster of highly shared sequence variants was judged likely to be a technical artifact of the sequencing pipeline.

A remark on this clone: Its antigen remains undetermined. The input lacks base qualities; no much larger clone sits a single base away.

Library generation was performed with the immunoSEQ multiplex PCR assay. The multiplex PCR relied on a mix of 60 forward primers for TCR Vbeta segments and 13 reverse primers for TCR Jbeta segments. The CDR3 region of rearranged TCR beta genes was amplified from genomic DNA by a multiplex PCR assay. Amplified TCR beta libraries were sequenced as 87-base-pair reads on the Illumina HiSeq System. In the paper's pipeline: A later analysis counted 75 million to 100 million unique TCR beta chains across the 666 repertoires, and around 9.9 million of these chains were shared by at least two donors. Raw reads were error-corrected and collapsed into unique sequences by a nearest-neighbor algorithm in which closely related sequences were merged to remove PCR and sequencing errors. To assign V, D and J gene segments, CDR3 sequences were aligned to IMGT reference sequences. For a sequence to be retained, a match of at least six nucleotides to both a V gene segment and a J gene segment was required. Rearrangements were called productive when the CDR3 lacked stop codons and stayed in frame with V and J; all others were non-productive. CDR3 was defined by IMGT convention, running from the second conserved V-encoded cysteine to the conserved J-encoded phenylalanine. The earlier analysis of 500 to 650 of the donors excluded any sequence lacking an unambiguous match to a single V gene segment. An earlier analysis of several hundred of the donors called V segments functional above 56.7% productive rearrangements and segregating when the between-donor standard deviation exceeded 5%. A statistical classification framework was built for diagnosing cytomegalovirus status from the catalog of TCR beta chain sequences. A later analysis assigned V and J genes by comparing TCR nucleotide sequences with IMGT/GENE-DB human TR gene sequences. A later analysis assigned CDR3 sequences and most-parsimonious VDJ recombination scenarios with the TCRdist pipeline. In a later analysis, each TCR beta chain was defined by its CDR3 amino acid sequence together with its V-gene family, and reads lacking a unique V-gene family were excluded. A later analysis removed 592 highly shared, low-generation-probability nucleotide sequences to deal with suspected cross-contamination and a sequencing artifact. In a later analysis, a clonal expansion index was calculated for each public chain from normalized within-repertoire ranks of inferred template counts. Generation probabilities in a later analysis came from a VDJ recombination model fitted to out-of-frame rearrangements, and those results were checked against IGoR. In a later analysis, hypergeometric tests were used to score TCR-TCR, TCR-HLA and TCR-CMV co-occurrence, with a repertoire-size bias correction applied to TCR pairs. To estimate false discovery rates, a later analysis permuted the HLA or CMV assignments 20 times. In a later analysis, co-occurring TCRs were grouped with DBSCAN, and TCRdist sequence similarity was added when clustering was performed within HLA-allele-positive subsets. For co-occurrence clustering, repertoires with fewer than 30,000 or more than 120,000 public chains were excluded, along with 4 to 6 repertoires with anomalous nucleotide sharing. This immuneACCESS table, as held by TCRdb, lists in-frame sequences with V and J called but not all clones. Of the missing ones, under half trace to an unresolved V gene in checked studies; the others have no known cause. V and J calls and clone size follow that table, whereas D and trimming were derived from the DNA. The sample data list about 97,000 clones, and 75% of these were observed just once. Less than 11% of the sample goes to the ten largest clones.

Counted from cysteine to phenylalanine, this CDR3 has 15 amino acids. The sequence is cut down to CDR3 DNA, 45 bases in frame from base 1. As encoded in the germline V gene (reference sequence), CDR1 is LNHDA while CDR2 is SQIVND. V is clipped by 0 bases and J by 3 bases, and the sequence between their germline boundaries is 12 bases long. The cohort comprised some 700 healthy bone marrow donors. All cohort members were sampled while nominally healthy, although unrecorded immune exposures were likely present. The donor was CMV seronegative and belonged to the group of over 350 seronegative cohort members. Every donor gave a peripheral blood sample, and the peripheral blood mononuclear cells from that sample were used for TCR beta sequencing. Genomic DNA extraction from the blood cell samples was performed with the Qiagen DNeasy Blood Extraction Kit.

The TCR sequence derives from a man aged 50-60 years in good health and CMV-seronegative. Source material: PBMCs. Recombination connected TRBV19 to TRBJ2-7, with TRBD1 as a weak D call on 5 bases. The DNA sequence is TGTGCCAGTAGTATAGAAGGCCAGGGTTTCTACGAGCAGTACTTC. Its translation is CASSIEGQGFYEQYF.